This passage covers 10 T cell receptor beta chains from one sample sequenced in a study of identical twins. TCRdb independently ran MiXCR on the 5' RACE reads; one entry per CDR3 protein. The sample lists some 730,000 distinct CDR3 sequences; roughly 20% were seen once. These sequences were also reported in another study, on T cells expressing NK-cell markers.

Input material: PBMCs. All receptors derive from a woman aged 18-29 years in good health.

The chain carries TRBV5-1 and TRBJ1-2, with D perhaps TRBD1 (5 bases). The V gene lost 5 bases and the J gene lost 4 bases, with 12 bases spanning the gap. The CDR3 is 13 amino acids. Germline V lookup: CDR1 SGHRS, CDR2 YFSETQ. In DNA form, the CDR3 reads TGCGCCAGCAGTGGGGAGGGGAGCTATGGCTACACCTTC. Protein: CASSGEGSYGYTF.

V gene TRBV7-9 combines with J gene TRBJ2-7, with TRBD2 as a possible D gene (6 bases). V was shortened by 4 bases and J by 6 bases, with 19 bases between the two germline ends. Germline CDR1 reads SEHNR; CDR2 reads FQNEAQ (reference sequence). The CDR3 covers 15 residues. The CDR3 reads CASSSPRGTLAEQYF. CDR3 DNA sequence: TGTGCCAGCAGCTCCCCCCGGGGGACTTTGGCCGAGCAGTACTTC.

The rearrangement links TRBV20-1 to TRBJ2-7; TRBD1 matches at 9 bases. The CDR3 runs to 14 residues. The germline V gene encodes CDR1 DFQATT and CDR2 SNEGSKA (reference sequence). The V gene end was trimmed by 0 bases and the J gene end by 4 bases; junction bases not matched to a gene: 4. The CDR3 DNA follows: TGCAGTGCTAGAGAGGGGACAGGGTATTACGAGCAGTACTTC. Amino acid sequence: CSAREGTGYYEQYF.

This clonotype has a handful of counts. The V and J genes are TRBV12-3 or TRBV12-4 and TRBJ2-5; 12 nucleotides line up with TRBD2. V lost 3 bases to trimming and J lost 5 bases; unmatched junction nucleotides: 10. This CDR3 is 17 amino acids long. The chain's CDR3 is CASSFGLAGGFGETQYF. DNA of the CDR3: TGTGCCAGCAGTTTTGGGCTAGCGGGAGGGTTCGGTGAGACCCAGTACTTC.

The CDR3 sequence is CASIETGPLGSQYF. The CDR3 DNA follows: TGTGCCAGCATCGAAACGGGCCCCCTGGGGTCCCAGTACTTC. The rearrangement links TRBV25-1 to TRBJ2-5; the D is unclear. Per germline, CDR1 MGHDK and CDR2 SYGVNS. V was shortened by 7 bases and J by 9 bases, with 21 bases between the two germline ends. The CDR3 has 14 residues.

The table lists this clonotype with a count of one. V gene TRBV6-1 combines with J gene TRBJ2-6, with unresolved D. The CDR3 loop spans 16 amino acids. CDR1 and CDR2 from the germline V gene are MNHNS and SASEGT. The ends were cut back, 6 bases at V and 0 bases at J, with 12 bases in the middle. CDR3 sequence reads: CASSTPSGSGANVLTF. The CDR3, as DNA: TGTGCCAGCAGCACTCCCTCAGGCTCTGGGGCCAACGTCCTGACTTTC.

This clonotype was counted between two and nine times. The CDR3 protein is CASSLDGEDTQYF. CDR3 in DNA: TGTGCCAGCAGCTTAGATGGGGAAGATACGCAGTATTTT. V gene TRBV7-8 combines with J gene TRBJ2-3; no clear D. V lost 1 base to trimming and J lost 5 bases, with 7 bases between them. This CDR3 is built from 13 residues. Germline CDR1 is SGHVS and CDR2 is FQNEAQ. Based on the CDR3 plus reference TRBV7-8 and TRBJ2-3, the full variable domain is GAGVSQSPRYKVAKRGQDVALRCDPISGHVSLFWYQQALGQGPEFLTYFQNEAQLDKSGLPSDRFFAERPEGSVSTLKIQRTQQEDSAVYLCASSLDGEDTQYFGPGTRLTVL.

This clonotype was observed a handful of times. This chain uses TRBV10-3 with TRBJ2-1; 11 bases fit TRBD2. V trimming: 4 bases; J trimming: 0 bases; junction bases outside the gene matches: 2. CDR3 length: 16 residues. CDR1 is ENHRY and CDR2 is SYGVKD in the germline V gene. CDR3 nucleotide sequence: TGTGCCATCAGTGGTACTAGCGGGAGCTCCTACAATGAGCAGTTCTTC. Amino acid sequence: CAISGTSGSSYNEQFF.

This clonotype has a handful of counts. The chain joins TRBV12-3 or TRBV12-4 to TRBJ2-7; 7 bases agree with TRBD1. The CDR3 has 15 amino acids. V lost 5 bases and J lost 2; bases outside the gene matches: 9. The CDR3 coding sequence is TGTGCCAGCAGTACAACAGGGGACGTAGCCTACGAGCAGTACTTC. It yields the protein CASSTTGDVAYEQYF.

This clonotype has only a few counts. V and J are TRBV20-1 and TRBJ2-2; D possibly corresponds to TRBD1 (6 bases). CDR1 DFQATT and CDR2 SNEGSKA come from the germline V gene (reference sequence). There are 15 residues in the CDR3. V lost 6 bases to trimming and J lost 4 bases, with 18 bases between them. The CDR3 region is CSAGPQTGITGELFF. Written as DNA, the CDR3 is TGCAGTGCGGGCCCGCAGACAGGCATCACCGGGGAGCTGTTTTTT.